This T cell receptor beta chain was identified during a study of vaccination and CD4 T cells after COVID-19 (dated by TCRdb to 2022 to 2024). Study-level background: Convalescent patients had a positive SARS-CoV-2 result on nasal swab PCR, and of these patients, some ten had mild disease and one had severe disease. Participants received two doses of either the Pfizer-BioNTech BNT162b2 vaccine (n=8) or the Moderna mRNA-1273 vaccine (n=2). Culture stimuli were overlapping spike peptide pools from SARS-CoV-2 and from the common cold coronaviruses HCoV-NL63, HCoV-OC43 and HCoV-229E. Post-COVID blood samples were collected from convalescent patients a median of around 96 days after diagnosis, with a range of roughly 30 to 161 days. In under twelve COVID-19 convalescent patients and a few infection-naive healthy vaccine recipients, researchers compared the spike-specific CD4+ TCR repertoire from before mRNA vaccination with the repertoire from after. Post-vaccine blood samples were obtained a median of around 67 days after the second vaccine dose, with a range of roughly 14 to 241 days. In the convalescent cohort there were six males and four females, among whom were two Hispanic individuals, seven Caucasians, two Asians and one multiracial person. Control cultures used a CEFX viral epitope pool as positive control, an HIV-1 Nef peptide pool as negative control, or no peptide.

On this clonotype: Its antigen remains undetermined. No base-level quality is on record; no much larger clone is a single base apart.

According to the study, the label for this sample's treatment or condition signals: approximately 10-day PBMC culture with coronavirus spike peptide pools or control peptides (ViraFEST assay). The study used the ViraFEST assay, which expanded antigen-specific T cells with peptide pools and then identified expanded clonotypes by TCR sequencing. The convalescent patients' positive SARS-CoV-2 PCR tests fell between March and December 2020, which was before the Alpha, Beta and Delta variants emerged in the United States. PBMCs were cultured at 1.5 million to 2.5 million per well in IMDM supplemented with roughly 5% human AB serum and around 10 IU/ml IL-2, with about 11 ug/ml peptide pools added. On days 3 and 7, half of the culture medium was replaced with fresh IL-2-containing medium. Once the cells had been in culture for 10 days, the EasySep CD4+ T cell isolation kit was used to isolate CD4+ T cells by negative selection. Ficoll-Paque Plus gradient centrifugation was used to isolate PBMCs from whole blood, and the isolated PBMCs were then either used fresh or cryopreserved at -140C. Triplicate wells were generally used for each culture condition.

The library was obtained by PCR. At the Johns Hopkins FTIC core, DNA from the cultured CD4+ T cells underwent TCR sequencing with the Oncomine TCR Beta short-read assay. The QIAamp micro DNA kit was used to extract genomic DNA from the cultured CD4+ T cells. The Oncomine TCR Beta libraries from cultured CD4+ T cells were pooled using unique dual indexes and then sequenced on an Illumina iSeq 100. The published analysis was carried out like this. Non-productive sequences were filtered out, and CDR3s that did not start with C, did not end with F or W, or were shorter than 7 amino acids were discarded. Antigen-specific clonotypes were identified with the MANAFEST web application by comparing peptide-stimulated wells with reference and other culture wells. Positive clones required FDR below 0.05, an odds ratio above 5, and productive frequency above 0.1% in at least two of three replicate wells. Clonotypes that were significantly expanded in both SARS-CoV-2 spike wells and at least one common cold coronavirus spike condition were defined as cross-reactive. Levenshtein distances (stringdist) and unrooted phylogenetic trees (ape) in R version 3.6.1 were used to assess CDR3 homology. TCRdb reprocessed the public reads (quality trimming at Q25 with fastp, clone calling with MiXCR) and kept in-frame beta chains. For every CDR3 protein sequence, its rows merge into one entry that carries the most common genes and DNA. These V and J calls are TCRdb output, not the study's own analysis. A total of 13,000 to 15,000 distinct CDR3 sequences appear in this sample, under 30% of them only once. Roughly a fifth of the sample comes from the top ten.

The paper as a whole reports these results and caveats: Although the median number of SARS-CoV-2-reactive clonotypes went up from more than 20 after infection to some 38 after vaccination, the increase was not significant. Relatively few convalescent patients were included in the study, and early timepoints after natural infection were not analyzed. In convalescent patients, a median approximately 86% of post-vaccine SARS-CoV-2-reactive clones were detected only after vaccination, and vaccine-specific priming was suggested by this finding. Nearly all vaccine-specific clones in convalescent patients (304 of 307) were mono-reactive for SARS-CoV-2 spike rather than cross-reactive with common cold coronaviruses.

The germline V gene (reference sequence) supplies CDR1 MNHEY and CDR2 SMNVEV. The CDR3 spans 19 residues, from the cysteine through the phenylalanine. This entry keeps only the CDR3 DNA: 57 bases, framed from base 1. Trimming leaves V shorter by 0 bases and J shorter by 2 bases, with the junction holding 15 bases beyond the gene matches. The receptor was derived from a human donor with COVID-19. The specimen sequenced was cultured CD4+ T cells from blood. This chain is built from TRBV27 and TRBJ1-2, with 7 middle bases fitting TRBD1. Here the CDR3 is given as CASSLSGYDRAVGNYGYTF. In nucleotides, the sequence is TGTGCCAGCAGTTTATCGGGTTACGACAGGGCGGTGGGCAACTATGGCTACACCTTC.